The rows below give T cell receptor beta chains drawn from one sample of a study of CD8+ T cells in alopecia areata. Repertoires were generated with immunoSEQ multiplex PCR, while TCRdb's copy carries only in-frame clones and drops some. Here the sample spans 100,000 to 150,000 clones, more than 40% being singletons. This specimen was CD8+ T cells sorted from blood, taken at week 0. The receptors originated from a human donor with alopecia areata. CDR3s include the opening cysteine and the closing phenylalanine or tryptophan. The D gene is left open where the match is weak. Rows may omit the clone size; those that give it use once, few, many or a size class.

NA | TRBJ1-3 | TRBV30 | NA | TGTGCCTGGAGTGGCACCGACTACTTGGGCACCATATATTTT | CAWSGTDYLGTIYF
NA | TRBJ2-7 | TRBV15 | NA | TGTGCCACCAGCAGGGTGGGCGTCTCCTACGAGCAGTACTTC | CATSRVGVSYEQYF
NA | TRBJ2-3 | TRBV9 | once | TGTGCCAGCAGCCCTGACGGGGATATTAGCACAGATACGCAGTATTTT | CASSPDGDISTDTQYF
TRBD1 | TRBJ2-7 | TRBV4-1 | NA | TGCGCCAGCAGCCCGATTGGACAGGGAGTTACCTACGAGCAGTACTTC | CASSPIGQGVTYEQYF
NA | TRBJ2-3 | TRBV13 | few | TGTGCCAGCAGCCCAGGGGTGGATACGCAGTATTTT | CASSPGVDTQYF
NA | TRBJ1-5 | TRBV27 | NA | TGTGCCAGCAGTTTATTGGGGAGCAATCAGCCCCAGCATTTT | CASSLLGSNQPQHF
NA | TRBJ2-5 | TRBV7-8 | NA | TGTGCCAGCAGGTATAGGAACGGCGCGAGGGAGACCCAGTACTTC | CASRYRNGARETQYF
NA | TRBJ1-3 | TRBV13 | few | TGTGCCAGCAGGCCTACAGGGTACGGAAACACCATATATTTT | CASRPTGYGNTIYF
TRBD2 | TRBJ2-1 | TRBV4-1 | many | TGCGCCAGCAGGGGCGGGGGTTTTAATGAGCAGTTCTTC | CASRGGGFNEQFF
TRBD2 | TRBJ2-1 | TRBV6-1 | NA | TGTGCCAGCAGTGACTGGAGCGGGGACCGCCATGAGCAGTTCTTC | CASSDWSGDRHEQFF
TRBD2 | TRBJ2-4 | TRBV5-6 | NA | TGTGCCAGCAGCTGGAGTGGACTAGCGGTTATTCAGTACTTC | CASSWSGLAVIQYF
TRBD2 | TRBJ2-1 | TRBV11-2 | NA | TGTGCCAGCAGCTCCCGACTAGCGGGGGATATTTACAATGAGCAGTTCTTC | CASSSRLAGDIYNEQFF
TRBD1 | TRBJ1-1 | TRBV5-6 | once | TGTGCCAGCGGCCTACCCGGGACAGGGGACACTGAAGCTTTCTTT | CASGLPGTGDTEAFF
NA | TRBJ2-5 | TRBV7-8 | NA | TGTGCCAGCAGCTTGGTGCGGGGAGGAGAGACCCAGTACTTC | CASSLVRGGETQYF
TRBD2 | TRBJ2-1 | TRBV29-1 | NA | TGCAGCGTTGAAGATCAGGAGCGGGGGGAATGGGAGCAGTTCTTC | CSVEDQERGEWEQFF
NA | TRBJ2-4 | TRBV5-1 | NA | TGCGCCAGCAGCTTGTCGCAGGGTAACAAAAACATTCAGTACTTC | CASSLSQGNKNIQYF
TRBD2 | TRBJ2-1 | TRBV29-1 | few | TGCAGCGTTGAAGAGCCAGCGGGGGTGGGAGGTGAGCAGTTCTTC | CSVEEPAGVGGEQFF
TRBD1 | TRBJ1-6 | TRBV19 | NA | TGTGCCAGTAGTCTTGGACAGGGAGGCGGGTCACCCCTCCACTTT | CASSLGQGGGSPLHF
NA | TRBJ2-3 | TRBV30 | few | TGTGCCTGGAGGTTCGGGGCGCGCACAGATACGCAGTATTTT | CAWRFGARTDTQYF
TRBD1 | TRBJ2-2 | TRBV2 | few | TGTGCCAGCAGTAACGGACAGGCCTCGAACACCGGGGAGCTGTTTTTT | CASSNGQASNTGELFF
NA | TRBJ2-1 | TRBV5-1 | NA | TGCGCCAGCAGCCAGTCTTACAATGAGCAGTTCTTC | CASSQSYNEQFF
NA | TRBJ1-5 | TRBV5-6 | few | TGTGCCAGCAGCATGGGAGGTCAGCCCCAGCATTTT | CASSMGGQPQHF
NA | TRBJ2-1 | TRBV6-5 | NA | TGTGCCAGCAGTTACGGGCTGGATGAGCAGTTCTTC | CASSYGLDEQFF
TRBD1 | TRBJ2-6 | TRBV10-3 | NA | TGTGCCATATTACAGGGGTCTGGGGCCAACGTCCTGACTTTC | CAILQGSGANVLTF